What follows is one TCR beta chain and its context. The antigen remains unidentified. This specimen includes other DNA sequences encoding the same CDR3. The sample comes from a study of OX40 agonist ivuxolimab in advanced cancers. Study background: Partial responses were achieved by three patients, one with hepatocellular carcinoma and two with cutaneous melanoma. Whole-study findings and limits: On average, CD8+ T cells showed a greater number of expanded clones than CD4+.

This CDR3 is 15 amino acids long. From germline, CDR1 is SGDLS and CDR2 YYNGEE. The ends lost 0 bases at V and 3 bases at J; junction bases unmatched: 3. The method was immunoSEQ multiplex PCR; TCRdb's version includes in-frame clones alone and lacks a portion of them. The table includes about 80,000 clones, 85% to 95% detected once. The source was CD4+ or CD8+ T cells sorted from blood, collected in a trial of the OX40 agonist ivuxolimab. The chain combines TRBV9 with TRBJ2-7; TRBD1 matches 10 bases. This sequence originates from an adult with an advanced solid tumor such as melanoma, head and neck, liver or kidney cancer. DNA for the CDR3: TGTGCCAGCAGCGTAGGGGGACAGGGGAGCTACGAGCAGTACTTC. Protein sequence: CASSVGGQGSYEQYF.